Each of the 2 T cell receptor beta chains below was sequenced from the same sample in a study of cytomegalovirus exposure and HLA in healthy donors. Method: immunoSEQ multiplex PCR; TCRdb's copy keeps in-frame clones and lacks some. The repertoire holds a few hundred thousand clones, with roughly 87% as singletons. The sequenced sample consisted of PBMCs. The receptor source for this set is a man younger than 35 in good health and CMV-seropositive.

This clone was observed once. This chain joins TRBV6-5 and TRBJ1-2; D gene unclear. The V end lost 0 bases, the J end lost 5 bases, and 13 bases lay between the germline ends. The CDR3 contains 15 residues. The V gene's germline CDR1 is MNHEY and CDR2 SVGAGI. This CDR3 reads CASSYSETGTYGYTF. The CDR3 coding sequence is TGTGCCAGCAGTTACTCTGAGACGGGCACGTATGGCTACACCTTC.

The V gene is TRBV29-1, the J gene TRBJ1-1; a possible D gene is TRBD1 (6 bases). The CDR3 extends over 14 amino acids. Germline V gene data show CDR1 as SQVTM and CDR2 as ANQGSEA. V lost 4 bases, J lost 3 bases, and 15 bases lay in between. CDR3 in DNA: TGCAGCGTTGGGGGCAGGGGATCGTACACTGAAGCTTTCTTT. This gives the protein CSVGGRGSYTEAFF. Complete variable domain (other parts from reference TRBV29-1 and TRBJ1-1): SAVISQKPSRDICQRGTSLTIQCQVDSQVTMMFWYRQQPGQSLTLIATANQGSEATYESGFVIDKFPISRPNLTFSTLTVSNMSPEDSSIYLCSVGGRGSYTEAFFGQGTRLTVV.